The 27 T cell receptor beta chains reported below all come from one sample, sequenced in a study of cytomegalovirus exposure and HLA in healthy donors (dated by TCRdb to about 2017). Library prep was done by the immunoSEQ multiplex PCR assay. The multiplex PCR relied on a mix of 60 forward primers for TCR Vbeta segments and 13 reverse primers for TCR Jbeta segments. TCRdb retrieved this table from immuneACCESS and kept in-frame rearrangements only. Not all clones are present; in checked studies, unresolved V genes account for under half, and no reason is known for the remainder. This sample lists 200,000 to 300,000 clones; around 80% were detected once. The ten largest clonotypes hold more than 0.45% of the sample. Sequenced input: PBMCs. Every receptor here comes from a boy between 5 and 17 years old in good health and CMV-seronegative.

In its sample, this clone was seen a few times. The CDR3 loop is CASSQDPGTSGSSDTQYF. Here the CDR3 DNA reads TGTGCCAGCAGCCAAGATCCCGGGACTAGCGGGAGCTCAGATACGCAGTATTTT. The chain has TRBV4-2 and TRBJ2-3; 14 bases fit TRBD2. Germline loops: CDR1 LGHNA, CDR2 YNFKEQ. The CDR3 has 18 residues. V lost 0 bases, J lost 4 bases, and 6 bases stayed unmatched.

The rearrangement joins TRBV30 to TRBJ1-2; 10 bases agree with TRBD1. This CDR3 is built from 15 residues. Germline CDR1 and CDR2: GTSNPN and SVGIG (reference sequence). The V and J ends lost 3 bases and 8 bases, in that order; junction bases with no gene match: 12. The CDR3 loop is CAWSELTRDRGGYTF. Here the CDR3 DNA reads TGTGCCTGGAGCGAACTAACCAGGGACAGGGGAGGCTACACCTTC.

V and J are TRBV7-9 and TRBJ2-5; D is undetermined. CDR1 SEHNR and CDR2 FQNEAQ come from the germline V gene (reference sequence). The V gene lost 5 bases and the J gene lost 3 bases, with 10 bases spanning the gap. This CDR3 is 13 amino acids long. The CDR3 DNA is TGTGCCAGCAGCCCCTCACTGGAAGAGACCCAGTACTTC. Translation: CASSPSLEETQYF.

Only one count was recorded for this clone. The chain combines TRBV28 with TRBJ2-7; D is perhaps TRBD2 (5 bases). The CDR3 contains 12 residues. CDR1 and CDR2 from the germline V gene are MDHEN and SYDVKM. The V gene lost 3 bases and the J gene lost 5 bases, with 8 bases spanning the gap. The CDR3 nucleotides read TGTGCCAGCAGTTTGGCCGGGAACGAGCAGTACTTC. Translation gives CASSLAGNEQYF. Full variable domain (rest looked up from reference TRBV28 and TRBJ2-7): DVKVTQSSRYLVKRTGEKVFLECVQDMDHENMFWYRQDPGLGLRLIYFSYDVKMKEKGDIPEGYSVSREKKERFSLILESASTNQTSMYLCASSLAGNEQYFGPGTRLTVT.

The CDR3 region is CAISESEVRFGEKLFF. For the CDR3, the DNA is TGTGCCATCAGTGAGAGTGAGGTACGGTTCGGGGAAAAACTGTTTTTT. The chain links TRBV10-3 to TRBJ1-4, with D uncertain. The CDR3 extends over 16 amino acids. V lost 2 bases to trimming and J lost 8 bases, with 18 bases between them. Germline V gene lookup returns CDR1 ENHRY and CDR2 SYGVKD.

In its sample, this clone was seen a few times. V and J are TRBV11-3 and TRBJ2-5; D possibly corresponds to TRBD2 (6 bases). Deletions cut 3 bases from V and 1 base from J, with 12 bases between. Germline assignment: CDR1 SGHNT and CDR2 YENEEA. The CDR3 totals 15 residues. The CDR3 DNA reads TGTGCCAGCAGCTTTCGAGCGGGTCGCCAAGAGACCCAGTACTTC. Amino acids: CASSFRAGRQETQYF.

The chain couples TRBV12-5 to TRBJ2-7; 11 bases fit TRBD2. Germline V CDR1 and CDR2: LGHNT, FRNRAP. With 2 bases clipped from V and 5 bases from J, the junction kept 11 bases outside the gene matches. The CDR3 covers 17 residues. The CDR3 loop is CASGLILAGGPAHEQYF. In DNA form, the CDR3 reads TGTGCTAGTGGTTTGATTTTAGCGGGGGGGCCGGCCCACGAGCAGTACTTC.

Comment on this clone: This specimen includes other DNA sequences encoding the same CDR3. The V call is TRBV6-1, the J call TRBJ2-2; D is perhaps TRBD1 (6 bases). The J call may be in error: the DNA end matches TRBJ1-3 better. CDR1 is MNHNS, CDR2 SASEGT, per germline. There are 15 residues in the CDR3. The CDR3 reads CASSEMGAVGNTIYF. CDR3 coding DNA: TGTGCCAGCAGTGAAATGGGGGCGGTTGGAAACACCATATATTTT.

The CDR3 coding sequence is TGTGCCTGGATTACCCCAGGGTCCCACGAGCAGTACTTC. This encodes CAWITPGSHEQYF. The chain has TRBV30 and TRBJ2-7, with a weak D call TRBD1 (5 bases). CDR1 is GTSNPN, CDR2 SVGIG, per germline (reference sequence). V was clipped by 4 bases and J by 5 bases, with 15 bases between them. The CDR3 length is 13 residues.

CDR3 protein: CASRQTGTTEAFF. The CDR3 region has the DNA TGTGCCAGTAGGCAAACAGGGACCACTGAAGCTTTCTTT. J is TRBJ1-1 and V is TRBV19; D possibly corresponds to TRBD1 (6 bases). Germline loops: CDR1 LNHDA, CDR2 SQIVND (reference sequence). Trimming left V 6 bases short and J 4 bases short, with 12 bases between. The CDR3 is 13 amino acids.

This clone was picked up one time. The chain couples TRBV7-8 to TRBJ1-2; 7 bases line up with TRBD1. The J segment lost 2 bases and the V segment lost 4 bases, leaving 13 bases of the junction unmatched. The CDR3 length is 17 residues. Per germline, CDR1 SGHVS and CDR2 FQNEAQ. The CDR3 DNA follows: TGTGCCAGCAGCTCGCGGGTTCCGGGACAGATCAACTATGGCTACACCTTC. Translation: CASSSRVPGQINYGYTF.

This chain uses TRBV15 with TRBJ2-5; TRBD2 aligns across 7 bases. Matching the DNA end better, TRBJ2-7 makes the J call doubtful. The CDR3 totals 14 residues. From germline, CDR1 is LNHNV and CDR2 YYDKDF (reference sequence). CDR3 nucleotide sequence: TGTGCCACCAGCAGCATAGGGAGGGGTTACGAGCAGTACTTC. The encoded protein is CATSSIGRGYEQYF.

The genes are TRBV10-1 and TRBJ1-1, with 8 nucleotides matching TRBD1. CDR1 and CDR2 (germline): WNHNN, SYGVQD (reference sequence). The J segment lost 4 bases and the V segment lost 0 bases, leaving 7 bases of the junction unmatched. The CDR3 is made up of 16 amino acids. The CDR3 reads CASSESQGAVITEAFF. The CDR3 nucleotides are TGCGCCAGCAGTGAGTCCCAGGGGGCCGTGATCACTGAAGCTTTCTTT.

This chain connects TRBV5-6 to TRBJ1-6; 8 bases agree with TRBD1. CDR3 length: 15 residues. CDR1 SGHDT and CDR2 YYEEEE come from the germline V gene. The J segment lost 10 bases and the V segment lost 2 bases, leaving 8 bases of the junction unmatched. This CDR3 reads CASSFSGGTGSPLHF. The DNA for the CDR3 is TGTGCCAGCAGCTTCTCAGGGGGCACGGGATCACCCCTCCACTTT.

CDR3 loop: CASSEPRGRYQETQYF. CDR3 bases: TGTGCCAGCAGTGAACCCAGGGGGAGATACCAAGAGACCCAGTACTTC. This chain connects TRBV25-1 to TRBJ2-5; 7 positions agree with TRBD1. CDR1 and CDR2 (germline): MGHDK, SYGVNS. There are 16 residues in the CDR3. Trimming at V came to 2 bases and at J to 0 bases, leaving 6 bases not matched to a gene.

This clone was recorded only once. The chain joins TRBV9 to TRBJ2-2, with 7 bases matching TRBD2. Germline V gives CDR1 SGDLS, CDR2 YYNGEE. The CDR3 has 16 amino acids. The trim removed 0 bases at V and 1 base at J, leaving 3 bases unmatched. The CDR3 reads CASSVAPSGNTGELFF. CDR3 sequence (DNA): TGTGCCAGCAGCGTAGCTCCTAGCGGGAACACCGGGGAGCTGTTTTTT.

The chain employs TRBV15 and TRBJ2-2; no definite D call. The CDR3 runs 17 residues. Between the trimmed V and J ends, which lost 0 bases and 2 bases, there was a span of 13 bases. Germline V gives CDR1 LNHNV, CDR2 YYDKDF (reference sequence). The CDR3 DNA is TGTGCCACCAGCAGAGAGGCCGGCGGTATCAACACCGGGGAGCTGTTTTTT. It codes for CATSREAGGINTGELFF. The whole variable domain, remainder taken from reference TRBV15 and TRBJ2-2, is DAMVIQNPRYQVTQFGKPVTLSCSQTLNHNVMYWYQQKSSQAPKLLFHYYDKDFNNEADTPDNFQSRRPNTSFCFLDIRSPGLGDTAMYLCATSREAGGINTGELFFGEGSRLTVL.

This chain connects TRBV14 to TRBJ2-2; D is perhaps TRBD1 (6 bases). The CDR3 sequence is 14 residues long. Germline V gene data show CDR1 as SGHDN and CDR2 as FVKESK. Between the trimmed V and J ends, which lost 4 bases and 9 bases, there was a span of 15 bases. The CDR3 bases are TGTGCCAGCAGCCTTACCCTACAGGGAAGGGAGCTGTTTTTT. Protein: CASSLTLQGRELFF.

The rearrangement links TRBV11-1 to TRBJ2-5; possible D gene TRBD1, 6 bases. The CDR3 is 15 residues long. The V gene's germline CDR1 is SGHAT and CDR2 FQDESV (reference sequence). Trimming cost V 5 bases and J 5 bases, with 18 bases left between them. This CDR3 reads CASSLRLTGGETQYF. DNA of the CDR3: TGTGCCAGCAGCCTAAGATTGACAGGCGGGGAGACCCAGTACTTC.

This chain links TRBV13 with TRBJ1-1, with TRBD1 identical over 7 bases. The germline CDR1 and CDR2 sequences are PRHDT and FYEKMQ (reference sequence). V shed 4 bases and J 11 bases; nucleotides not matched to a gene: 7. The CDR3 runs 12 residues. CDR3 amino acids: CASSSEGAWAFF. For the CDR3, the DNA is TGTGCCAGCAGCTCAGAGGGGGCATGGGCTTTCTTT. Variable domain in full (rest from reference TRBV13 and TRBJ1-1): AAGVIQSPRHLIKEKRETATLKCYPIPRHDTVYWYQQGPGQDPQFLISFYEKMQSDKGSIPDRFSAQQFSDYHSELNMSSLELGDSALYFCASSSEGAWAFFGQGTRLTVV.

The CDR3 protein is CATSTGFADTQYF. The CDR3, as DNA: TGTGCCACCAGCACAGGGTTTGCAGATACGCAGTATTTT. V is TRBV15 and J is TRBJ2-3; D may be TRBD1 (5 bases). V was shortened by 4 bases and J by 4 bases, with 9 bases between the two germline ends. The germline V gene has CDR1 LNHNV and CDR2 YYDKDF (reference sequence). The CDR3 runs 13 residues.

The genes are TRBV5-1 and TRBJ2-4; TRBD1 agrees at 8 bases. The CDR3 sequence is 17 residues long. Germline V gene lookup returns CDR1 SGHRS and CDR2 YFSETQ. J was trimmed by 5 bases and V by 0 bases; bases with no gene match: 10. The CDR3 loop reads CASSLVLGAGGENIQYF. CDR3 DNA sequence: TGCGCCAGCAGCTTGGTTTTAGGGGCAGGGGGCGAAAACATTCAGTACTTC.

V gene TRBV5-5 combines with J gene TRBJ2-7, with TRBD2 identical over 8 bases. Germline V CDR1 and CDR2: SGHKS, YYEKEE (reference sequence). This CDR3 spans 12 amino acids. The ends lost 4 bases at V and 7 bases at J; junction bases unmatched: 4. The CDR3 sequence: CASSPPGGEQYF. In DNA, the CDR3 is TGTGCCAGCAGCCCCCCGGGGGGGGAGCAGTACTTC. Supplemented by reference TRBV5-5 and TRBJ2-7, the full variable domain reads DAGVTQSPTHLIKTRGQQVTLRCSPISGHKSVSWYQQVLGQGPQFIFQYYEKEERGRGNFPDRFSARQFPNYSSELNVNALLLGDSALYLCASSPPGGEQYFGPGTRLTVT.

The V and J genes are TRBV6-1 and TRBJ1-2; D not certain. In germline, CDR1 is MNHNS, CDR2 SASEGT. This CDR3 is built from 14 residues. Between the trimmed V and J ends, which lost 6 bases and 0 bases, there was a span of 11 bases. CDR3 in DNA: TGTGCCAGCAGACTAGGAGCAGCTAACTATGGCTACACCTTC. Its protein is CASRLGAANYGYTF.

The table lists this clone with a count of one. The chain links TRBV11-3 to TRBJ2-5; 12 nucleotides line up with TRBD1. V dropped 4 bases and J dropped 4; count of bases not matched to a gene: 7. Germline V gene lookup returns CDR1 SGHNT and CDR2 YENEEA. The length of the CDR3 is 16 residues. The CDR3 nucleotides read TGTGCCAGCAGCTCCCGGGGACAGGGGGCGGGAGAGACCCAGTACTTC. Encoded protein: CASSSRGQGAGETQYF.

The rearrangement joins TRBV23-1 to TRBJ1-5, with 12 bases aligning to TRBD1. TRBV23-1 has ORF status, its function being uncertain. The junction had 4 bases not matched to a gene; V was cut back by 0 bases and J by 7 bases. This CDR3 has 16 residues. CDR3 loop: CASSQSGQGARQPQHF. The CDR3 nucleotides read TGCGCCAGCAGTCAATCGGGACAGGGGGCACGGCAGCCCCAGCATTTT.

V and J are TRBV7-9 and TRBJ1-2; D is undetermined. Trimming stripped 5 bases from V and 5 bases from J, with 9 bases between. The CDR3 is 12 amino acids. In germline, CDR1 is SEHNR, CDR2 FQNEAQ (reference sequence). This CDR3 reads CASSPVPYGYTF. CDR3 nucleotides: TGTGCCAGCAGCCCAGTCCCTTATGGCTACACCTTC.